Listed below are T cell receptor beta chains from one sample, sequenced in a study of cytomegalovirus exposure and HLA in healthy donors. TCRdb's copy holds only in-frame clones and misses some; the assay was immunoSEQ multiplex PCR. The top ten hold roughly 3% of the sample, which has 90,000 or so clones, approximately 81% seen once. The source material was PBMCs. The receptors were sampled from a woman aged 35 to 49 in good health and CMV-seronegative. Each CDR3 is given with its conserved first and last residue. Each record gives: J gene, clone size, V gene, D gene, CDR3 DNA, CDR3 protein. D genes are given only for firm matches. Clone size is stated in some rows and not others, as once, few, many or a class when expanded.

J: TRBJ2-7
size: few
V: TRBV6-5
D: TRBD1
DNA: TGTGCCAGCAGTCTCGGACAGGGGGCTTACGAGCAGTACTTC
CDR3: CASSLGQGAYEQYF

J: TRBJ1-5
size: NA
V: TRBV6-5
D: TRBD1
DNA: TGTGCCAGCAGAAAGGGACAGGGCATGCATCAGCCCCAGCATTTT
CDR3: CASRKGQGMHQPQHF

J: TRBJ2-7
size: NA
V: TRBV28
D: NA
DNA: TGTGCCAGCAGTTTGGGACAATCCTACGAGCAGTACTTC
CDR3: CASSLGQSYEQYF

J: TRBJ2-7
size: NA
V: TRBV27
D: TRBD1
DNA: TGTGCCAGCAGTTTATCGATTGGGGCAGGGGGCTTCTACGAGCAGTACTTC
CDR3: CASSLSIGAGGFYEQYF

J: TRBJ1-2
size: NA
V: TRBV5-4
D: NA
DNA: TGTGCCAGCAGCCCTCCGGACAGTTTTTATGGCTACACCTTC
CDR3: CASSPPDSFYGYTF

J: TRBJ2-7
size: few
V: TRBV10-2
D: NA
DNA: TGCGCCAGCAGTGCTGCCTACGAGCAGTACTTC
CDR3: CASSAAYEQYF

J: TRBJ2-7
size: few
V: TRBV2
D: TRBD2
DNA: TGTGCCAGCATGGGCGGGACTAGCGGAGGACCCTACGAGCAGTACTTC
CDR3: CASMGGTSGGPYEQYF

J: TRBJ1-1
size: few
V: TRBV5-1
D: NA
DNA: TGCGCCAGCAGCTTGGAAGGGGGGAACACTGAAGCTTTCTTT
CDR3: CASSLEGGNTEAFF

J: TRBJ2-5
size: once
V: TRBV7-7
D: NA
DNA: TGTGCCAGCAGCTTAGCACAGTTGGGCCCCGGAGAGACCCAGTACTTC
CDR3: CASSLAQLGPGETQYF

J: TRBJ1-1
size: NA
V: TRBV5-1
D: NA
DNA: TGCGCCAGCAGCTTGATAGGAGAAGACGGTGAAGCTTTCTTT
CDR3: CASSLIGEDGEAFF

J: TRBJ2-2
size: few
V: TRBV7-2
D: NA
DNA: TGTGCCAGCAGCTTAGTTGCGGGATACACCGGGGAGCTGTTTTTT
CDR3: CASSLVAGYTGELFF

J: TRBJ1-1
size: few
V: TRBV9
D: TRBD1
DNA: TGTGCCAGCAGCGTAGATGGACAGGGGGGCACTGAAGCTTTCTTT
CDR3: CASSVDGQGGTEAFF

J: TRBJ1-2
size: few
V: TRBV7-9
D: NA
DNA: TGTGCCAGCAGCTTAGGACAGGCCTCTGAGGGCTACACCTTC
CDR3: CASSLGQASEGYTF

J: TRBJ1-5
size: few
V: TRBV5-6
D: NA
DNA: TGTGCCAGCAGCTCACCAGGGCTGAATCAGCCCCAGCATTTT
CDR3: CASSSPGLNQPQHF

J: TRBJ2-1
size: few
V: TRBV10-3
D: NA
DNA: TGTGCCATCAGTAGGGGGACGGGGTACAATGAGCAGTTCTTC
CDR3: CAISRGTGYNEQFF

J: TRBJ2-7
size: NA
V: TRBV15
D: NA
DNA: TGTGCCACCAGCAGTCCAGGGTTCGGACAGTACTTC
CDR3: CATSSPGFGQYF

J: TRBJ2-1
size: NA
V: TRBV28
D: NA
DNA: TGTGCCAGCAGCCAGGGGTTTAGGGCCTACAATGAGCAGTTCTTC
CDR3: CASSQGFRAYNEQFF

J: TRBJ1-1
size: NA
V: TRBV27
D: TRBD1
DNA: TGTGCCAGCAGTAAGGACAGGGTCTGGGGAACGGACACTGAAGCTTTCTTT
CDR3: CASSKDRVWGTDTEAFF

J: TRBJ1-1
size: NA
V: TRBV28
D: NA
DNA: TGTGCCAGCAGTTTTTCGGGAAAGAACACTGAAGCTTTCTTT
CDR3: CASSFSGKNTEAFF

J: TRBJ1-3
size: few
V: TRBV28
D: NA
DNA: TGTGCCAGCAGTCGCGGTACAGGCTTCTCTGGAAACACCATATATTTT
CDR3: CASSRGTGFSGNTIYF

J: TRBJ1-2
size: NA
V: TRBV28
D: TRBD1
DNA: TGTGCCAGCAGTCCTCTTAACCGGGACAGGAACTATGGCTACACCTTC
CDR3: CASSPLNRDRNYGYTF

J: TRBJ2-2
size: few
V: TRBV7-6
D: TRBD2
DNA: TGTGCCAGCAGCCCCGGACTAGCAGCTTTAGGGGAGCTGTTTTTT
CDR3: CASSPGLAALGELFF

J: TRBJ2-5
size: NA
V: TRBV10-3
D: NA
DNA: TGTGCCATCAGTGACAGCGCTAAAGAGACCCAGTACTTC
CDR3: CAISDSAKETQYF

J: TRBJ2-7
size: NA
V: TRBV7-9
D: NA
DNA: TGTGCCAGCAGCTTACGACAGTTCGGAGAGCAGTACTTC
CDR3: CASSLRQFGEQYF

J: TRBJ2-3
size: few
V: TRBV5-1
D: NA
DNA: TGCGCCAGCAGATCCGACCGGGCAGATACGCAGTATTTT
CDR3: CASRSDRADTQYF

J: TRBJ2-3
size: NA
V: TRBV5-4
D: TRBD2
DNA: TGTGCCAGCAGCTGGAGCCAGCGGGGCCTTAATACGCAGTATTTT
CDR3: CASSWSQRGLNTQYF

J: TRBJ2-3
size: NA
V: TRBV27
D: NA
DNA: TGTGCCAGCAGTCCGCGCCAAGGACAGCTAGATACGCAGTATTTT
CDR3: CASSPRQGQLDTQYF

J: TRBJ2-7
size: NA
V: TRBV9
D: TRBD1
DNA: TGTGCCAGCAGCCCTAGGACAGGGAACTACGAGCAGTACTTC
CDR3: CASSPRTGNYEQYF

J: TRBJ1-2
size: NA
V: TRBV6-4
D: NA
DNA: TGTGCCAGCAAAGCGTCAGGGGATCGCTACACCTTC
CDR3: CASKASGDRYTF

J: TRBJ1-1
size: few
V: TRBV4-1
D: NA
DNA: TGCGCCAGCAGCCAATCCTATCCGGGACAAGGGCGCCCTGAAGCTTTCTTT
CDR3: CASSQSYPGQGRPEAFF

J: TRBJ2-7
size: NA
V: TRBV6-1
D: TRBD2
DNA: TGTGCCAGCAGTATCCGGCTAGCGGGCTACGAGCAGTACTTC
CDR3: CASSIRLAGYEQYF

J: TRBJ2-7
size: once
V: TRBV28
D: NA
DNA: TGTGCCAGCAGTTTTCAAGGGAGTAAGCAGTACTTC
CDR3: CASSFQGSKQYF

J: TRBJ1-5
size: NA
V: TRBV6-5
D: NA
DNA: TGTGCCAGCAGCCGCGGACAGTATAGCAATCAGCCCCAGCATTTT
CDR3: CASSRGQYSNQPQHF

J: TRBJ2-2
size: NA
V: TRBV28
D: TRBD1
DNA: TGTGCCAGCAGCCGGGACAGTGCCTCCGGGGAGCTGTTTTTT
CDR3: CASSRDSASGELFF

J: TRBJ2-7
size: NA
V: TRBV7-9
D: TRBD1
DNA: TGTGCCAGCAGCCTCCCGACAGGGGGGTCCTACGAGCAGTACTTC
CDR3: CASSLPTGGSYEQYF

J: TRBJ1-2
size: once
V: TRBV27
D: TRBD1
DNA: TGTGCCAGCAGATCTCCGGGACAGGGAACTTACACCTTC
CDR3: CASRSPGQGTYTF

J: TRBJ1-5
size: few
V: TRBV28
D: NA
DNA: TGTGCCAGCAGTGTTGAGTCGACAAATTACCCTCAGCCCCAGCATTTT
CDR3: CASSVESTNYPQPQHF

J: TRBJ2-3
size: NA
V: TRBV7-2
D: TRBD2
DNA: TGTGCCAGCAGCGCCGGGACTAGCGGGAGATTATATACGCAGTATTTT
CDR3: CASSAGTSGRLYTQYF

J: TRBJ1-1
size: NA
V: TRBV7-2
D: NA
DNA: TGTGCCAGCAGCTTCCAGGGTCGGAGCACTGAAGCTTTCTTT
CDR3: CASSFQGRSTEAFF

J: TRBJ2-1
size: NA
V: TRBV10-3
D: TRBD2
DNA: TGTGCCTCCGGTGCGGGAGGGCCGTATGAGCAGTTCTTC
CDR3: CASGAGGPYEQFF